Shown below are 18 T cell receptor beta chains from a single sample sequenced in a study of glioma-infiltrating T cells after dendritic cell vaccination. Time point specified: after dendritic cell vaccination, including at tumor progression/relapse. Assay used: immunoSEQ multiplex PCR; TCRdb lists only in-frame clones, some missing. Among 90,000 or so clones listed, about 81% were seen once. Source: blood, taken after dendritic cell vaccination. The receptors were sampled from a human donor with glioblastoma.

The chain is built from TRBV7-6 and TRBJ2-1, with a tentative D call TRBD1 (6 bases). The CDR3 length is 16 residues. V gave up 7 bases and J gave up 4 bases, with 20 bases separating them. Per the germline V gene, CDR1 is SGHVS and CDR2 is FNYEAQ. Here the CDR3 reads CASMPNVGGSYNEQFF. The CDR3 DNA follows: TGTGCCAGCATGCCCAACGTAGGGGGTAGTTACAATGAGCAGTTCTTC.

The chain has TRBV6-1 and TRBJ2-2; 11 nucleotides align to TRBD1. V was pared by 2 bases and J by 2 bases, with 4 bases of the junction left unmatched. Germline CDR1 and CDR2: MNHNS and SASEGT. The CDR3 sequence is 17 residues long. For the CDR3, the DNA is TGTGCCAGCAGTGAAATTTGGACAGGGGGCAACACCGGGGAGCTGTTTTTT. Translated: CASSEIWTGGNTGELFF.

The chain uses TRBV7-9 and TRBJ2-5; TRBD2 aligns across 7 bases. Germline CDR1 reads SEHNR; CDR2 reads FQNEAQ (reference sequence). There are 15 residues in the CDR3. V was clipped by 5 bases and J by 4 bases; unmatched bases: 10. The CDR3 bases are TGTGCCAGCAGCCGCACGGCGGGAGTAGCAGAGACCCAGTACTTC. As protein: CASSRTAGVAETQYF.

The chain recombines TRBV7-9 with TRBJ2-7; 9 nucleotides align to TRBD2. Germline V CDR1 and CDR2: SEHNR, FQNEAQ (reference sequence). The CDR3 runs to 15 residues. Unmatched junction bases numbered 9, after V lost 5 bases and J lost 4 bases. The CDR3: CASSLSGSRPYEQYV. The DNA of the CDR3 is TGTGCCAGCAGCCTTAGCGGGAGTAGGCCATACGAGCAGTACGTC.

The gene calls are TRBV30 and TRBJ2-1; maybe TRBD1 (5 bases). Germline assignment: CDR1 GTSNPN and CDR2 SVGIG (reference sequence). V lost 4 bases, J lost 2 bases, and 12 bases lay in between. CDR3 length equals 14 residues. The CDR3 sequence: CAWMSRVPYNEQFF. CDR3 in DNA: TGTGCCTGGATGTCCAGGGTCCCCTACAATGAGCAGTTCTTC.

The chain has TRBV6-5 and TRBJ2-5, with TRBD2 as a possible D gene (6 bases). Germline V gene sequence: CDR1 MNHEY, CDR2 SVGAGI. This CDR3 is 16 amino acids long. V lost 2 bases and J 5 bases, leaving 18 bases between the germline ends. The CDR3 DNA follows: TGTGCCAGCAGTTACGGGTATGGGGGGTCCCCGGAGACCCAGTACTTC. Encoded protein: CASSYGYGGSPETQYF.

CDR3: CASRTTKGQGAPKNIQYF. Here the CDR3 DNA reads TGTGCCAGTAGGACTACGAAGGGACAGGGGGCTCCCAAAAACATTCAGTACTTC. The chain joins TRBV19 to TRBJ2-4, with 12 positions matching TRBD1. The CDR3 totals 18 residues. CDR1 and CDR2 from the germline V gene are LNHDA and SQIVND (reference sequence). V shed 6 bases, J shed 2 bases, and the junction held 11 bases outside the gene matches. Full variable domain (outside the CDR3, taken from reference TRBV19 and TRBJ2-4): DGGITQSPKYLFRKEGQNVTLSCEQNLNHDAMYWYRQDPGQGLRLIYYSQIVNDFQKGDIAEGYSVSREKKESFPLTVTSAQKNPTAFYLCASRTTKGQGAPKNIQYFGAGTRLSVL.

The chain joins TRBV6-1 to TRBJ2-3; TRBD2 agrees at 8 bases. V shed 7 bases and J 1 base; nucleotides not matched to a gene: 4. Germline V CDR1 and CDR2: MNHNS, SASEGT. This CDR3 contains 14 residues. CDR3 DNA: TGTGCCAGCACTCAACTAGCGGGCACAGATACGCAGTATTTT. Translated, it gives CASTQLAGTDTQYF.

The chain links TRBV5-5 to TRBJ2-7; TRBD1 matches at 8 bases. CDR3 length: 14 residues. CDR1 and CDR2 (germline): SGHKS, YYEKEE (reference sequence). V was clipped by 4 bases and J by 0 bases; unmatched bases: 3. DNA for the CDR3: TGTGCCAGCAGCCGGGACAGGAGCTCCTACGAGCAGTACTTC. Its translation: CASSRDRSSYEQYF.

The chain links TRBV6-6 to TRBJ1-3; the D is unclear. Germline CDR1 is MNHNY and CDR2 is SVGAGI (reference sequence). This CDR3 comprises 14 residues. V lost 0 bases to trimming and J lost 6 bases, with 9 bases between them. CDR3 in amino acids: CASSYSGSENTIYF. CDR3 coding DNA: TGTGCCAGCAGTTACTCTGGGAGTGAAAACACCATATATTTT.

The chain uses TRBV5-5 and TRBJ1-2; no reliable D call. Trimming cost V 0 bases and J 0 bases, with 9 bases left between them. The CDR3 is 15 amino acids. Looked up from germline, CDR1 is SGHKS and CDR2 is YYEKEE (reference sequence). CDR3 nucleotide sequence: TGTGCCAGCAGCTTGGTCGGCAGCGCTAACTATGGCTACACCTTC. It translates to CASSLVGSANYGYTF.

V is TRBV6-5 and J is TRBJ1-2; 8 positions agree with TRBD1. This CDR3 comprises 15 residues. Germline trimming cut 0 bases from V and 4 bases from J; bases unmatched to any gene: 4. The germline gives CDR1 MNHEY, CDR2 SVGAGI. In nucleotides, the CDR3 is TGTGCCAGCAGTTACTCGGTACAGGGGGGCTATGGCTACACCTTC. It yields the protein CASSYSVQGGYGYTF.

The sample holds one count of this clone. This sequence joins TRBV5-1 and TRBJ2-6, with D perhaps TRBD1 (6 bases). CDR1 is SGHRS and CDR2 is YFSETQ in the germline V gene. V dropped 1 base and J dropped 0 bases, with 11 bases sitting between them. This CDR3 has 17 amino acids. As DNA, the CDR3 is TGCGCCAGCAGCTTGCTTGGACAGAGCTCTGGGGCCAACGTCCTGACTTTC. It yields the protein CASSLLGQSSGANVLTF.

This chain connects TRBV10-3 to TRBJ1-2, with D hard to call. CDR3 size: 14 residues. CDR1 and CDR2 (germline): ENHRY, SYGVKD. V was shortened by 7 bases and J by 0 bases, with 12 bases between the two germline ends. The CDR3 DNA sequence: TGTGCCATCACCGAGGGTACTTCTAACTATGGCTACACCTTC. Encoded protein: CAITEGTSNYGYTF.

CDR3 bases: TGTGCCAGCAGCCAAGGAGGAGGGGTTGACTATGGCTACACCTTC. It encodes CASSQGGGVDYGYTF. The chain is built from TRBV2 and TRBJ1-2; weak D call: TRBD1 (5 bases). Trimming removed 6 bases at V and 3 bases at J, with 17 bases between. There are 15 residues in the CDR3. Per germline, CDR1 SNHLY and CDR2 FYNNEI.

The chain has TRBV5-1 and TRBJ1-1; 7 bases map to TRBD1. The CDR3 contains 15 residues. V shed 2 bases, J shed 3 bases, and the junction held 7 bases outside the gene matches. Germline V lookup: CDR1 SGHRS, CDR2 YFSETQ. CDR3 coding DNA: TGCGCCAGCAGCTTACCGGGACAGTGGGACACTGAAGCTTTCTTT. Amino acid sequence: CASSLPGQWDTEAFF.

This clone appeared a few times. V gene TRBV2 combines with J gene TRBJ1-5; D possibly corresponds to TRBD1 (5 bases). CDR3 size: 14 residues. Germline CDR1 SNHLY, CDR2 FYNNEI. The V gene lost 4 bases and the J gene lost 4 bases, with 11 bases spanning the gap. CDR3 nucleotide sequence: TGTGCCAGCAGTGCTGGAGACAGTAATCAGCCCCAGCATTTT. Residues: CASSAGDSNQPQHF.

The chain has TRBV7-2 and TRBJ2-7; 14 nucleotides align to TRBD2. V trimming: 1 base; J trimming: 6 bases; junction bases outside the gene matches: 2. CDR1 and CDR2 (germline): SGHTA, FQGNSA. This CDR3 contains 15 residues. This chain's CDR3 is CASSLGGLAGVEQYV. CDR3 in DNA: TGTGCCAGCAGCTTAGGGGGACTAGCGGGAGTCGAGCAGTACGTC.